This T cell receptor beta chain was captured in a study of cytomegalovirus exposure and HLA in healthy donors. Primers for the PCR totalled 60 Vbeta and 13 Jbeta. Produced via immunoSEQ multiplex PCR; TCRdb's table is partial and in-frame only. The repertoire holds about 200,000 clones, with 70% to 90% as singletons. Comments on this clone: Antigen: not known.

Findings of the study overall: Later on, an analysis showed TCR association rates differing by HLA locus, with DRB1 the most and HLA-C the fewest. The classifier, whose performance was assessed in both the original and validation cohorts, reportedly diagnosed cytomegalovirus status with high specificity and sensitivity.

CDR3 length: 16 residues. Germline V gene sequence: CDR1 SGHNT, CDR2 YYREEE (reference sequence). Deletions cut 2 bases from V and 5 bases from J, with 18 bases between. The clonotype comes from a man aged 25-45 years in good health and CMV-seronegative. The chain employs TRBV5-4 and TRBJ2-3; D perhaps matches TRBD2 (5 bases). Sequences were obtained from PBMCs. Written as DNA, the CDR3 is TGTGCCAGCAGCTTCTCCCCCCGAGGGCCTCAAGATACGCAGTATTTT. Translating gives CASSFSPRGPQDTQYF.